These 12 T cell receptor beta chains share one sample of origin, sequenced in a study of blood T cells in healthy people across ages. It was with a sample-barcoded 5' primer and a J-beta primer mix that a second PCR of about 6 to 12 cycles was run. TCRdb reprocessed the 5' RACE reads with MiXCR, giving one entry per CDR3 protein. The sample gives fewer than 750,000 distinct CDR3 sequences, around half of which show up once; around 23% is in the top ten. Sequences were obtained from blood. Receptors were obtained from a man older than 75 in good health.

In this sample, this clonotype turned up a few times. J is TRBJ2-5 and V is TRBV6-1; 14 bases fit TRBD2. Judging by the DNA end, TRBJ2-7 fits better; the J call may be wrong. Germline V gives CDR1 MNHNS, CDR2 SASEGT. The CDR3 spans 14 residues. CDR3 bases: TGTGCCAGCACCCAAGGACTAGCGGGAGGCGAGCAGTACTTC. It yields the protein CASTQGLAGGEQYF.

In its sample, this clonotype was seen a few times. The chain combines TRBV7-3 with TRBJ2-3; D gene ambiguous. Trimming shortened V by 0 bases and J by 5 bases, and 9 bases separated the two germline ends. The germline CDR1 and CDR2 sequences are SGHTA and FQGTGA. The CDR3 has 14 residues. This chain's CDR3 is CASSLTGIGDTQYF. CDR3 bases: TGTGCCAGCAGCTTAACCGGTATCGGAGATACGCAGTATTTT.

This clonotype has only a few counts. This chain links TRBV20-1 with TRBJ2-3; D is tentatively TRBD1 or TRBD2 (6 bases each). This CDR3 region has 14 residues. Germline V lookup: CDR1 DFQATT, CDR2 SNEGSKA (reference sequence). V was pared by 5 bases and J by 4 bases, with 16 bases between. The chain's CDR3 is CSADDGGGSDTQYF. For the CDR3, the DNA is TGCAGTGCTGACGACGGGGGCGGGTCAGATACGCAGTATTTT.

V and J are TRBV29-1 and TRBJ2-3; 7 bases agree with TRBD2. CDR1 SQVTM and CDR2 ANQGSEA come from the germline V gene. Losses at the gene ends were 0 bases for V and 4 bases for J; bases not matched to a gene: 10. The CDR3 loop spans 16 amino acids. The CDR3 DNA sequence: TGCAGCGTTGAAGATGGGGGGGTCGCTTTCCCAGATACGCAGTATTTT. Protein product: CSVEDGGVAFPDTQYF.

The chain combines TRBV11-2 with TRBJ2-5; the D gene is possibly TRBD2 (5 bases). V lost 1 base and J 11 bases, leaving 17 bases between the germline ends. The CDR3 has 14 residues. CDR1 SGHAT and CDR2 FQNNGV come from the germline V gene. CDR3 amino acids: CASSLAGSSWEQYF. The CDR3 DNA sequence: TGTGCCAGCAGCTTAGCGGGCTCGTCCTGGGAGCAGTACTTC.

This clonotype has just a few counts. V is TRBV29-1 and J is TRBJ2-1; 10 nucleotides agree with TRBD2. Germline values: CDR1 SQVTM, CDR2 ANQGSEA. The CDR3 is made up of 13 amino acids. V was clipped by 5 bases and J by 9 bases; unmatched bases: 7. The CDR3 protein is CSVRLAGAGEQFF. The CDR3 DNA sequence: TGCAGCGTTCGCCTAGCGGGAGCTGGTGAGCAGTTCTTC.

This chain links TRBV29-1 with TRBJ1-2, with 7 nucleotides matching TRBD1. The germline gives CDR1 SQVTM, CDR2 ANQGSEA. V trimming: 3 bases; J trimming: 6 bases; junction bases outside the gene matches: 4. The CDR3 spans 12 residues. In nucleotides, the CDR3 is TGCAGCGTTGATACAGGGGCTAATGGCTACACCTTC. It codes for CSVDTGANGYTF.

V and J are TRBV7-2 and TRBJ2-7; D may be TRBD1 (6 bases). V shed 6 bases and J shed 7 bases, with 19 bases lying between them. There are 14 residues in the CDR3. Germline CDR1 SGHTA, CDR2 FQGNSA. CDR3 bases: TGTGCCAGCAGTTCGGGACACCAATCTTGGGAGCAGTACTTC. It yields the protein CASSSGHQSWEQYF. Complete variable domain (other parts from reference TRBV7-2 and TRBJ2-7): GAGVSQSPSNKVTEKGKDVELRCDPISGHTALYWYRQSLGQGLEFLIYFQGNSAPDKSGLPSDRFSAERTGGSVSTLTIQRTQQEDSAVYLCASSSGHQSWEQYFGPGTRLTVT.

The chain combines TRBV7-2 with TRBJ2-1; a possible D gene is TRBD1 (6 bases). This CDR3 comprises 16 residues. Germline-derived CDR1 and CDR2 are SGHTA and FQGNSA. Between the trimmed V and J ends, which lost 2 bases and 9 bases, there was a span of 20 bases. This CDR3 is CASSLNGIGAGAEQFF. The CDR3 DNA reads as TGTGCCAGCAGCTTAAACGGCATAGGGGCAGGGGCTGAGCAGTTCTTC.

This clonotype was seen only once. The V and J genes are TRBV3-1 and TRBJ2-4; the D gene is possibly TRBD1 (6 bases). The J call is uncertain, as TRBJ2-5 better fits the DNA end. There are 14 residues in the CDR3. The germline V gene has CDR1 LGHDT and CDR2 YNNKEL (reference sequence). The CDR3 DNA reads as TGTGCCAGCAGCCCTTCAGGGGTGCGCGAGACCCAGTACTTC. Residues: CASSPSGVRETQYF.

With regard to this clonotype: It may be a read error: a sequence one base away is much more abundant. This rearrangement joins TRBV6-5 to TRBJ1-5; D unresolved. The germline CDR1 and CDR2 sequences are MNHEY and SVGAGI. CDR3 length: 13 amino acids. In nucleotides, the CDR3 is TGTGCCAGCAGGCAGTATAGCGATCAGCCCCAGCATTTT. This gives the protein CASRQYSDQPQHF.

V gene TRBV3-1 combines with J gene TRBJ1-2; no definite D call. Between the trimmed V and J ends, which lost 8 bases and 0 bases, there was a span of 10 bases. The length of the CDR3 is 13 residues. The germline gives CDR1 LGHDT, CDR2 YNNKEL (reference sequence). DNA of the CDR3: TGTGCCAGCTCGGCGGAAGCTAACTATGGCTACACCTTC. This gives the protein CASSAEANYGYTF. Looking up the rest from reference TRBV3-1 and TRBJ1-2 gives the full variable domain: DTAVSQTPKYLVTQMGNDKSIKCEQNLGHDTMYWYKQDSKKFLKIMFSYNNKELIINETVPNRFSPKSPDKAHLNLHINSLELGDSAVYFCASSAEANYGYTFGSGTRLTVV.